These 20 T cell receptor beta chains originate from one sample sequenced in a study of long-term antiretroviral therapy in people with HIV. The authors ran the immunoSEQ assay, v3.0, at survey level. Only in-frame clones appear in the TCRdb table, and some are missing; sequencing was by immunoSEQ multiplex PCR. The table includes 25,000 to 30,000 clones, 95% detected once. This sample comprised unsorted PBMCs, obtained 5.3 years after starting antiretroviral therapy. The receptor source for this set is a young man with HIV.

This rearrangement joins TRBV4-1 to TRBJ2-7; 13 bases are a match to TRBD2. V lost 6 bases to trimming and J lost 5 bases; unmatched junction nucleotides: 4. The CDR3 sequence is 14 residues long. Germline V CDR1 and CDR2: MGHRA, YSYEKL. The CDR3 DNA reads TGCGCCAGCAGACTAGCGGGAGGGCCCCACGAGCAGTACTTC. It codes for CASRLAGGPHEQYF.

V and J are TRBV7-8 and TRBJ1-1, with TRBD1 identical over 7 bases. After removal of 5 bases from V and 1 base from J, the junction contained 7 bases not matched to a gene. The CDR3 extends over 15 amino acids. The V gene's germline CDR1 is SGHVS and CDR2 FQNEAQ. The CDR3 is CASSEVQGKNTEAFF. The CDR3, as DNA: TGTGCCAGCAGCGAGGTACAGGGGAAGAACACTGAAGCTTTCTTT.

The V gene is TRBV7-2, the J gene TRBJ2-5; no clear D gene. V was clipped by 2 bases and J by 11 bases, with 12 bases between them. CDR1 SGHTA and CDR2 FQGNSA come from the germline V gene. This CDR3 spans 12 amino acids. This chain's CDR3 is CASSLQESSQYF. The CDR3 DNA reads as TGTGCCAGCAGCTTACAGGAGAGTTCGCAGTACTTC.

The chain combines TRBV30 with TRBJ2-3; no clear D. This CDR3 has 15 amino acids. Per the germline V gene, CDR1 is GTSNPN and CDR2 is SVGIG (reference sequence). V was trimmed by 2 bases and J by 1 base, leaving 13 bases between them. CDR3 sequence: CAWSPRVRRTDTQYF. CDR3 nucleotide sequence: TGTGCCTGGAGTCCCCGGGTCCGTCGCACAGATACGCAGTATTTT. The full variable domain, rest sourced from reference TRBV30 and TRBJ2-3, is SQTIHQWPATLVQPVGSPLSLECTVEGTSNPNLYWYRQAAGRGLQLLFYSVGIGQISSEVPQNLSASRPQDRQFILSSKKLLLSDSGFYLCAWSPRVRRTDTQYFGPGTRLTVL.

In its sample, this clone was seen once. V is TRBV11-2 and J is TRBJ2-1; D may be TRBD2 (6 bases). Trimming left V 0 bases short and J 8 bases short, with 8 bases between. From germline, CDR1 is SGHAT and CDR2 FQNNGV. This CDR3 is 13 amino acids long. CDR3 protein: CASSLDPGDEQFF. In DNA form, the CDR3 reads TGTGCCAGCAGCTTAGATCCGGGAGATGAGCAGTTCTTC. Using reference TRBV11-2 and TRBJ2-1 for the parts outside the CDR3, the full variable domain is EAGVAQSPRYKIIEKRQSVAFWCNPISGHATLYWYQQILGQGPKLLIQFQNNGVVDDSQLPKDRFSAERLKGVDSTLKIQPAKLEDSAVYLCASSLDPGDEQFFGPGTRLTVL.

The chain links TRBV9 to TRBJ2-3; 15 positions match TRBD2. Per germline, CDR1 SGDLS and CDR2 YYNGEE. The CDR3 runs to 17 residues. The V and J ends lost 3 bases and 5 bases, in that order; junction bases with no gene match: 7. The CDR3 sequence: CASSAWTSGGAGDTQYF. CDR3 in DNA: TGTGCCAGCAGCGCCTGGACTAGCGGGGGGGCAGGAGATACGCAGTATTTT.

This chain joins TRBV11-2 and TRBJ2-7; possibly TRBD1 for D (5 bases). Germline CDR1 SGHAT, CDR2 FQNNGV. The CDR3 length is 15 residues. V shed 5 bases and J shed 2 bases, with 16 bases lying between them. The CDR3 spells CASSLGLAGTYEQYF. The DNA for the CDR3 is TGTGCCAGCAGCCTGGGATTGGCAGGGACCTACGAGCAGTACTTC.

This clone was seen once. Here the CDR3 reads CASSQVPLAGGNNEQFF. In DNA, the CDR3 is TGTGCCAGCAGCCAAGTGCCGCTAGCGGGGGGAAACAATGAGCAGTTCTTC. The chain joins TRBV4-2 to TRBJ2-1, with 11 nucleotides matching TRBD2. Germline loops: CDR1 LGHNA, CDR2 YNFKEQ. Losses at the gene ends were 1 base for V and 5 bases for J; bases not matched to a gene: 7. This CDR3 has 17 residues.

The V gene is TRBV5-8, the J gene TRBJ1-2; D ambiguous. The V end was cut by 10 bases, the J end by 8 bases, with 12 bases between. Per the germline V gene, CDR1 is SGHTS and CDR2 is YDEGEE. The CDR3 has 10 amino acids. CDR3 residues: CAASGSGYTF. For the CDR3, the DNA is TGTGCCGCCAGCGGTTCGGGCTACACCTTC.

The J gene is TRBJ1-2, the V gene TRBV15, with D unclear. Germline CDR1 reads LNHNV; CDR2 reads YYDKDF (reference sequence). The CDR3 runs to 16 residues. V lost 1 base and J 7 bases, leaving 19 bases between the germline ends. The CDR3 DNA reads TGTGCCACCAGCAGAGCGATTAGCGGAAATTGGCGTGGCTACACCTTC. Its translation: CATSRAISGNWRGYTF.

The V call is TRBV11-2, the J call TRBJ1-1, with D tentatively TRBD1 (6 bases). Germline CDR1 reads SGHAT; CDR2 reads FQNNGV. The CDR3 covers 17 residues. Trimming cost V 7 bases and J 0 bases, with 21 bases left between them. The CDR3 loop reads CASTLTQGPQVNTEAFF. In DNA form, the CDR3 reads TGTGCCAGCACCCTAACACAGGGACCCCAGGTGAACACTGAAGCTTTCTTT.

V and J are TRBV7-3 and TRBJ2-4; D not resolved. Germline V gene sequence: CDR1 SGHTA, CDR2 FQGTGA. This CDR3 has 14 residues. Trimming removed 5 bases from V and 6 bases from J, with 14 bases in between. The CDR3 loop reads CASSPWPRRNIQYF. DNA of the CDR3: TGTGCCAGCAGCCCCTGGCCTCGTAGAAACATTCAGTACTTC.

The chain couples TRBV4-1 to TRBJ1-1; D might be TRBD1 (5 bases). Germline CDR1 MGHRA, CDR2 YSYEKL. This CDR3 spans 15 amino acids. The V and J ends lost 0 bases and 1 base respectively, with 9 bases between them. The CDR3 DNA is TGCGCCAGCAGCCAAGAAAGAGGGGCGAACACTGAAGCTTTCTTT. Residues: CASSQERGANTEAFF.

This chain uses TRBV14 with TRBJ2-4, with TRBD2 matching over 8 bases. Germline loops: CDR1 SGHDN, CDR2 FVKESK. Trimming removed 1 base from V and 2 bases from J; junction bases left unmatched: 7. The CDR3 loop spans 17 amino acids. CDR3 loop: CASSQGVAGLSKNIQYF. CDR3 DNA: TGTGCCAGCAGCCAAGGGGTAGCGGGGTTATCCAAAAACATTCAGTACTTC.

The genes are TRBV7-6 and TRBJ2-5; D remains ambiguous. The V end was cut by 5 bases, the J end by 2 bases, with 6 bases between. This CDR3 has 12 residues. Looked up from germline, CDR1 is SGHVS and CDR2 is FNYEAQ. The CDR3 DNA sequence: TGTGCCAGCAGCCTAGGGCAAGAGACCCAGTACTTC. This encodes CASSLGQETQYF.

This sequence joins TRBV5-1 and TRBJ2-7; 9 bases align to TRBD1. CDR1 SGHRS and CDR2 YFSETQ come from the germline V gene. With V trimmed by 4 bases and J by 1 base, 9 bases remained unmatched. This CDR3 region has 16 residues. The chain's CDR3 is CASSPTGTGKSYEQYF. As DNA, the CDR3 is TGCGCCAGCAGCCCCACCGGGACAGGGAAGTCCTACGAGCAGTACTTC.

The table lists this clone with a count of one. J is TRBJ2-7 and V is TRBV30; D may be TRBD1 (6 bases). Germline loops: CDR1 GTSNPN, CDR2 SVGIG (reference sequence). This CDR3 spans 12 amino acids. Trimming stripped 8 bases from V and 4 bases from J, with 15 bases between. The CDR3 loop reads CAGGQEGYEQYF. CDR3 bases: TGTGCCGGGGGACAAGAAGGGTACGAGCAGTACTTC.

V usage is TRBV21-1 and J usage is TRBJ2-1; TRBD2 is taken as the D call from the table, unchecked against the DNA. TRBV21-1 is described as a pseudogene. The CDR3 has 17 residues. DNA of the CDR3: TGTGCCAGCAGCAAAGACGGGGGGCGAGGGGCCTACAATGAGCAGTTCTTC. Residues: CASSKDGGRGAYNEQFF.

V gene TRBV2 combines with J gene TRBJ1-3; no clear D gene. The germline V and J ends were trimmed by 4 bases and 2 bases, with 9 bases remaining between them. This CDR3 comprises 14 residues. Per germline, CDR1 SNHLY and CDR2 FYNNEI. CDR3 residues: CASSGDRTGNTIYF. CDR3 nucleotides: TGTGCCAGCAGTGGGGATAGGACTGGAAACACCATATATTTT.

V usage is TRBV7-2 and J usage is TRBJ1-5; no reliable D call. The CDR3 is made up of 16 amino acids. Between the trimmed V and J ends, which lost 3 bases and 0 bases, there was a span of 12 bases. Germline CDR1 is SGHTA and CDR2 is FQGNSA. The CDR3 region has the DNA TGTGCCAGCAGCTTCCGCAGGATTGATAGCAATCAGCCCCAGCATTTT. Translating it yields CASSFRRIDSNQPQHF.